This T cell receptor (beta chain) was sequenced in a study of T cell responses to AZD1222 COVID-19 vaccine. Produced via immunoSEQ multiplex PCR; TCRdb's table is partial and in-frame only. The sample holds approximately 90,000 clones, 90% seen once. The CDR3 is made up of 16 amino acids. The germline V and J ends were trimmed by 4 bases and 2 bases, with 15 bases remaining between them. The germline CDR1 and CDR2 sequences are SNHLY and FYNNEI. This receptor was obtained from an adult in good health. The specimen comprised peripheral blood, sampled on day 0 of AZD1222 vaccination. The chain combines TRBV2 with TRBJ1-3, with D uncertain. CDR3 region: CASSGWAADTGNTIYF. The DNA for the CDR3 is TGTGCCAGCAGTGGTTGGGCAGCCGACACTGGAAACACCATATATTTT.